The clone carrying this TCR beta chain was observed a handful of times. These data belong to a study of blood T cells in healthy people across ages. The draw of peripheral blood yielded ten milliliters from each donor. The CDR3 extends over 14 amino acids. V was shortened by 7 bases and J by 3 bases, with 16 bases between the two germline ends. CDR1 is MNHEY, CDR2 SVGEGT, per germline. A second PCR, run for roughly 7 to 11 cycles, used a sample-barcoded 5' primer plus a J-beta primer mix. MiXCR was run by TCRdb on the 5' RACE reads, yielding one entry per CDR3 protein. Among some 760,000 distinct CDR3 sequences, 25% were seen once, and the ten largest hold 3% to 4%. This sample was also put to use in a study of T cells of mothers and their children.

Sample: blood. The V gene is TRBV6-2 or TRBV6-3, the J gene TRBJ2-7; D remains ambiguous. This TCR derives from a boy aged 5-17 years in good health. CDR3 nucleotide sequence: TGTGCCAGCACTGATGACGGATCAGTCTACGAGCAGTACTTC. Amino acids: CASTDDGSVYEQYF.